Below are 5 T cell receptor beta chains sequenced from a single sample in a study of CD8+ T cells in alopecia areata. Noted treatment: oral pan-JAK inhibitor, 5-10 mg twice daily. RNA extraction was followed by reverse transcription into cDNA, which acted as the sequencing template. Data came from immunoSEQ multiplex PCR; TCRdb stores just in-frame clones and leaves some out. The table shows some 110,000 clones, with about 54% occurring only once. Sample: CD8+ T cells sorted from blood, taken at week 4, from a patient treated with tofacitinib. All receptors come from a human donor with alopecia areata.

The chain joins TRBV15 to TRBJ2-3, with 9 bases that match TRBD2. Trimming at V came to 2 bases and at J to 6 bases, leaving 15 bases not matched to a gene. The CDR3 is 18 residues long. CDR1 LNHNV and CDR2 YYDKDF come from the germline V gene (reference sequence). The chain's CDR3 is CATSRPNLAGGPRDTQYF. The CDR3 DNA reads TGTGCCACCAGCAGACCGAACTTGGCGGGGGGGCCAAGGGATACGCAGTATTTT. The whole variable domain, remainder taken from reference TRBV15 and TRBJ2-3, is DAMVIQNPRYQVTQFGKPVTLSCSQTLNHNVMYWYQQKSSQAPKLLFHYYDKDFNNEADTPDNFQSRRPNTSFCFLDIRSPGLGDTAMYLCATSRPNLAGGPRDTQYFGPGTRLTVL.

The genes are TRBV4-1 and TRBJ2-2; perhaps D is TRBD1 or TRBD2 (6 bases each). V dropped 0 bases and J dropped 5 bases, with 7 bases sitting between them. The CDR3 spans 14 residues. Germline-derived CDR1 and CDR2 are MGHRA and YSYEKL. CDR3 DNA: TGCGCCAGCAGCCAAGAAGGGGGGACCGGGGAGCTGTTTTTT. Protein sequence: CASSQEGGTGELFF.

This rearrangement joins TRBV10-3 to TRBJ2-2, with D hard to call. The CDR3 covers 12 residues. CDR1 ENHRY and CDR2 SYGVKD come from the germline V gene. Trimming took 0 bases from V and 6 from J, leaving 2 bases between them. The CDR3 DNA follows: TGTGCCATCAGTGAGTCGGCCGGGGAGCTGTTTTTT. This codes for CAISESAGELFF.

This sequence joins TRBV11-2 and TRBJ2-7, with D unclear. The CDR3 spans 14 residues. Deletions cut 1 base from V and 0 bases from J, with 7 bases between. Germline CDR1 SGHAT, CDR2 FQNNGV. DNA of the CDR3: TGTGCCAGCAGCTTAGTAGACTCCTCCTACGAGCAGTACTTC. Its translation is CASSLVDSSYEQYF.

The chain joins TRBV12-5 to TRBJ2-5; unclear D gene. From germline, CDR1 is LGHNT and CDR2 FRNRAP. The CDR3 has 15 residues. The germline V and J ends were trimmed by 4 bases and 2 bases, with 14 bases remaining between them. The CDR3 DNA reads TGTGCTAGTGGTTCCCCGGACGGCCTACAAGAGACCCAGTACTTC. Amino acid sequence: CASGSPDGLQETQYF.